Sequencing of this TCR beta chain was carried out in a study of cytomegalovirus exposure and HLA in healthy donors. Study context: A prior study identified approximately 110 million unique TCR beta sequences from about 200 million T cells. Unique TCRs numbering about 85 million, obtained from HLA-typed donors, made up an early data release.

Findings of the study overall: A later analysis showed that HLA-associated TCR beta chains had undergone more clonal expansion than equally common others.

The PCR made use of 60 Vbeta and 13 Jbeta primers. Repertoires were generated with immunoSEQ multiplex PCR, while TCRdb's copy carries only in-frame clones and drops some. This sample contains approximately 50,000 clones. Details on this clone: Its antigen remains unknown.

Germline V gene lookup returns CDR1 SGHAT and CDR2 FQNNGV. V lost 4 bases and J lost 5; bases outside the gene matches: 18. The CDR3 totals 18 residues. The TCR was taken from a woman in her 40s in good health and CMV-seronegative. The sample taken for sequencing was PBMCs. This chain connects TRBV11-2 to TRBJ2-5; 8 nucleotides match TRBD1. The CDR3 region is CASSSVPPTTTGVETQYF. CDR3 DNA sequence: TGTGCCAGCAGCTCGGTCCCGCCCACAACGACAGGGGTTGAGACCCAGTACTTC.